One sample yielded the 29 T cell receptor beta chains listed below, sequenced in a study of blood T cell repertoires in COVID-19 (dated by TCRdb to the early 2020s). The protocol used for the library was the immunoSEQ multiplex PCR assay. Entries here come from immuneACCESS through TCRdb and include only in-frame sequences with V and J called. Some clones fail to appear in such tables; in the studies checked, an unresolved V gene covers under half of the shortfall, and the cause of the remainder is unknown. The sample table lists some 250,000 clones, around 85% of them with a count of one. The biggest ten clones account for less than 15% of the sample. The specimen sequenced was peripheral blood. The receptors were gathered from a woman aged 25-40 years with COVID-19, enrolled during active disease.

The V gene is TRBV5-1, the J gene TRBJ2-3; 11 bases are shared with TRBD2. The ends lost 1 base at V and 4 bases at J; junction bases unmatched: 5. The germline gives CDR1 SGHRS, CDR2 YFSETQ. There are 16 residues in the CDR3. The CDR3, as DNA: TGCGCCAGCAGCTTGACTAGCGGGGGCCAGGCAGATACGCAGTATTTT. Translated: CASSLTSGGQADTQYF.

Only one count was recorded for this clone. J is TRBJ1-1 and V is TRBV5-1, with D unresolved. V lost 0 bases and J lost 1, with 10 bases in between. This CDR3 is 15 amino acids long. Germline CDR1 and CDR2: SGHRS and YFSETQ. CDR3 nucleotide sequence: TGCGCCAGCAGCTTGGGTTCGGCGGGGAACACTGAAGCTTTCTTT. Residues: CASSLGSAGNTEAFF.

The chain is built from TRBV4-1 and TRBJ2-7, with TRBD2 matching 12 bases. The CDR3 extends over 16 amino acids. The germline V gene encodes CDR1 MGHRA and CDR2 YSYEKL. The junction had 9 bases not matched to a gene; V was cut back by 3 bases and J by 6 bases. The CDR3 spells CASSQGRLAGGREQYF. The CDR3 DNA is TGCGCCAGCAGCCAGGGTCGGCTAGCGGGGGGGCGCGAGCAGTACTTC.

The chain recombines TRBV7-9 with TRBJ1-5; unclear D gene. Germline CDR1 is SEHNR and CDR2 is FQNEAQ (reference sequence). Deletions cut 0 bases from V and 3 bases from J, with 9 bases between. This CDR3 region has 15 residues. CDR3 in DNA: TGTGCCAGCAGCTTAGCGTCTCCAGTCAATCAGCCCCAGCATTTT. It encodes CASSLASPVNQPQHF.

J is TRBJ1-1 and V is TRBV25-1; tentative D call: TRBD1 (6 bases). Trimming removed 6 bases from V and 3 bases from J, with 11 bases in between. There are 13 residues in the CDR3. The germline CDR1 and CDR2 sequences are MGHDK and SYGVNS. CDR3 sequence reads: CASSIQGDTEAFF. In nucleotides, the CDR3 is TGTGCCAGCAGCATACAGGGAGACACTGAAGCTTTCTTT. Drawing the rest from reference TRBV25-1 and TRBJ1-1, the complete variable domain is EADIYQTPRYLVIGTGKKITLECSQTMGHDKMYWYQQDPGMELHLIHYSYGVNSTEKGDLSSESTVSRIRTEHFPLTLESARPSHTSQYLCASSIQGDTEAFFGQGTRLTVV.

The chain combines TRBV28 with TRBJ2-1; D unclear. Germline V CDR1 and CDR2: MDHEN, SYDVKM. The CDR3 runs to 13 residues. Trimming pared 6 bases from V and 0 bases from J, leaving 6 bases between. CDR3 DNA: TGTGCCAGCAGCCCCTACTCCTACAATGAGCAGTTCTTC. The encoded protein is CASSPYSYNEQFF.

V is TRBV7-2 and J is TRBJ2-1, with 10 nucleotides matching TRBD2. In germline, CDR1 is SGHTA, CDR2 FQGNSA. V shed 5 bases, J shed 5 bases, and the junction held 15 bases outside the gene matches. The CDR3 length is 18 residues. CDR3 amino acids: CASSPRGSGGTRNNEQFF. The CDR3 DNA reads TGTGCCAGCAGCCCGCGGGGTAGCGGGGGGACAAGGAACAATGAGCAGTTCTTC.

The rearrangement links TRBV6-5 to TRBJ1-3; TRBD1 matches 7 bases. The germline gives CDR1 MNHEY, CDR2 SVGAGI. J lost 0 bases, V lost 5 bases, and 4 bases had no gene match. The CDR3 runs 15 residues. CDR3 in amino acids: CASSTQGFSGNTIYF. DNA for the CDR3: TGTGCCAGCAGTACACAGGGGTTCTCTGGAAACACCATATATTTT.

The rearrangement uses TRBV2 and TRBJ1-5; perhaps TRBD1 as D (6 bases). CDR1 SNHLY and CDR2 FYNNEI come from the germline V gene. Trimming cost V 5 bases and J 5 bases, with 19 bases left between them. The CDR3 has 16 amino acids. CDR3 coding DNA: TGTGCCAGCAGTCCGGGACCTCGCCCAGGGGATCAGCCCCAGCATTTT. Protein: CASSPGPRPGDQPQHF.

This chain connects TRBV6-5 to TRBJ1-1; possible D gene TRBD1, 5 bases. This CDR3 has 13 residues. Trimming removed 5 bases at V and 3 bases at J, with 10 bases between. The germline V gene has CDR1 MNHEY and CDR2 SVGAGI. DNA for the CDR3: TGTGCCAGCAGTCTCCGACAGCACACTGAAGCTTTCTTT. This translates into CASSLRQHTEAFF.

A single count supports this clone. V is TRBV7-9 and J is TRBJ1-2, with unresolved D. V lost 5 bases, J lost 6 bases, and 19 bases lay in between. This CDR3 has 15 residues. From germline, CDR1 is SEHNR and CDR2 FQNEAQ (reference sequence). In nucleotides, the CDR3 is TGTGCCAGCAGCGGGCCCAAGGACTTCCTAAATGGCTACACCTTC. Translation: CASSGPKDFLNGYTF.

The rearrangement uses TRBV7-7 and TRBJ1-6; 7 positions match TRBD1. This CDR3 comprises 16 residues. V was pared by 3 bases and J by 5 bases, with 7 bases of the junction left unmatched. Per germline, CDR1 SSHAT and CDR2 FNYEAQ (reference sequence). CDR3 in amino acids: CASSLSPGGNNSPLHF. In DNA form, the CDR3 reads TGTGCCAGCAGCTTGAGCCCAGGGGGTAATAATTCACCCCTCCACTTT.

This chain's CDR3 is CASSYSKHRGPQHF. Here the CDR3 DNA reads TGTGCCAGCAGTTACTCGAAGCACCGTGGGCCCCAGCATTTT. This chain connects TRBV6-5 to TRBJ1-5; the D is unclear. This CDR3 contains 14 residues. Germline CDR1 is MNHEY and CDR2 is SVGAGI. V gave up 0 bases and J gave up 9 bases, with 12 bases separating them.

The chain carries TRBV4-1 and TRBJ1-2, with 8 nucleotides matching TRBD1. The germline CDR1 and CDR2 sequences are MGHRA and YSYEKL. The J segment lost 2 bases and the V segment lost 1 base, leaving 3 bases of the junction unmatched. There are 15 residues in the CDR3. The DNA of the CDR3 is TGCGCCAGCAGCCAAGTGAGGACAGGGAACTATGGCTACACCTTC. Protein product: CASSQVRTGNYGYTF.

This chain joins TRBV5-1 and TRBJ2-5, with TRBD2 matching over 9 bases. V lost 0 bases, J lost 0 bases, and 0 bases stayed unmatched. The CDR3 is 15 amino acids. The germline gives CDR1 SGHRS, CDR2 YFSETQ. For the CDR3, the DNA is TGCGCCAGCAGCTTGGGCGGGGGGGACCAAGAGACCCAGTACTTC. This codes for CASSLGGGDQETQYF.

The chain has TRBV3-1 (or the pseudogene TRBV3-2) and TRBJ2-7; 10 bases agree with TRBD2. The germline V gene encodes CDR1 LGHDT and CDR2 YNNKEL (reference sequence). The trim removed 6 bases at V and 3 bases at J, leaving 11 bases unmatched. The CDR3 covers 16 residues. CDR3 DNA: TGTGCCAGCAGTCTTCGTCGGACTAGCGGATTCTACGAGCAGTACTTC. Translated: CASSLRRTSGFYEQYF.

The chain uses TRBV5-8 and TRBJ2-2, with 7 positions matching TRBD1. Germline assignment: CDR1 SGHTS and CDR2 YDEGEE. The ends lost 9 bases at V and 4 bases at J; junction bases unmatched: 12. This CDR3 region has 15 residues. The CDR3 coding sequence is TGTGCCACCCCCCCACCGGGACAGATCACCGGGGAGCTGTTTTTT. It is translated as CATPPPGQITGELFF.

This CDR3 is CASTSGGLNTGELFF. The CDR3 nucleotides are TGTGCCAGTACTAGCGGGGGCCTGAACACCGGGGAGCTGTTTTTT. The rearrangement links TRBV19 to TRBJ2-2; 10 nucleotides match TRBD2. The length of the CDR3 is 15 residues. The J segment lost 1 base and the V segment lost 7 bases, leaving 3 bases of the junction unmatched. Germline CDR1 is LNHDA and CDR2 is SQIVND (reference sequence).

The chain carries TRBV21-1 and TRBJ2-1; the table's D call of TRBD2 was not tested on the DNA. TRBV21-1 corresponds to a pseudogene. This CDR3 spans 16 amino acids. CDR3 DNA sequence: TGTGCCAGCAGCAAAGGGACGGGAAATTCCTACAATGAGCAGTTCTTC. It translates to CASSKGTGNSYNEQFF.

This chain uses TRBV12-3 or TRBV12-4 with TRBJ2-1, with D tentatively TRBD1 (5 bases). This CDR3 is built from 13 residues. Trimming stripped 2 bases from V and 15 bases from J, with 17 bases between. The CDR3: CASSLKGPLGPFF. DNA of the CDR3: TGTGCCAGCAGTTTAAAGGGTCCGCTGGGGCCGTTCTTC.

The CDR3 region has the DNA TGCGCCAGCAGGGACCGGGACACGGATGGCTACACCTTC. Its protein product is CASRDRDTDGYTF. The chain has TRBV5-1 and TRBJ1-2; possible D gene TRBD1, 6 bases. This CDR3 contains 13 residues. Germline V gives CDR1 SGHRS, CDR2 YFSETQ. Between the trimmed V and J ends, which lost 5 bases and 6 bases, there was a span of 14 bases.

This chain connects TRBV5-4 to TRBJ1-6, with D possibly matching TRBD1 (5 bases). The V and J ends lost 2 bases and 7 bases respectively, with 10 bases between them. The germline V gene has CDR1 SGHNT and CDR2 YYREEE (reference sequence). The CDR3 totals 14 residues. The CDR3 DNA sequence: TGTGCCAGCAGCTTCGGGGGAGTGAATTCACCCCTCCACTTT. Translating it yields CASSFGGVNSPLHF.

This chain uses TRBV6-5 with TRBJ2-1, with D perhaps TRBD1 (6 bases). Trimming removed 10 bases at V and 9 bases at J, with 19 bases between. Germline CDR1 and CDR2: MNHEY and SVGAGI. This CDR3 spans 13 amino acids. In nucleotides, the CDR3 is TGTGCCACCCAACGAGGGGGAAGAGGTGAGCAGTTCTTC. Its translation is CATQRGGRGEQFF.

The CDR3 DNA reads as TGCGCCAGCAGCATCTCCGGGACAGCGTCCTACGAGCAGTACTTC. It codes for CASSISGTASYEQYF. The gene calls are TRBV5-1 and TRBJ2-7, with TRBD1 matching 7 bases. With 4 bases clipped from V and 1 base from J, the junction kept 8 bases outside the gene matches. CDR1 is SGHRS and CDR2 is YFSETQ in the germline V gene. The CDR3 totals 15 residues.

The chain has TRBV9 and TRBJ2-5, with D perhaps TRBD1 (7 bases). This CDR3 region has 17 residues. The V end lost 3 bases, the J end lost 5 bases, and 23 bases lay between the germline ends. Germline V lookup: CDR1 SGDLS, CDR2 YYNGEE. CDR3 DNA: TGTGCCAGCAGCGAGGGGGCCGGGGACTGGAGAGGGGAGACCCAGTACTTC. It is translated as CASSEGAGDWRGETQYF.

This rearrangement joins TRBV4-1 to TRBJ2-2; D is perhaps TRBD1 (6 bases). Trimming shortened V by 0 bases and J by 3 bases, and 11 bases separated the two germline ends. The length of the CDR3 is 16 residues. Looked up from germline, CDR1 is MGHRA and CDR2 is YSYEKL. CDR3 in DNA: TGCGCCAGCAGCCAAGATCAGGGACATTACACCGGGGAGCTGTTTTTT. Its translation: CASSQDQGHYTGELFF.

This chain uses TRBV6-5 with TRBJ2-7, with D possibly being TRBD2 (6 bases). Germline V lookup: CDR1 MNHEY, CDR2 SVGAGI. Trimming left V 10 bases short and J 1 base short, with 11 bases between. CDR3 size: 12 residues. The CDR3 loop is CATYGGSYEQYF. In DNA form, the CDR3 reads TGTGCCACGTACGGGGGTTCCTACGAGCAGTACTTC.

The chain recombines TRBV11-2 with TRBJ2-7; the match to TRBD1 covers 10 bases. The V and J ends lost 4 bases and 4 bases, in that order; junction bases with no gene match: 4. The CDR3 length is 14 residues. Germline CDR1 SGHAT, CDR2 FQNNGV. CDR3 sequence reads: CASSWDRGRYEQYF. In DNA, the CDR3 is TGTGCCAGCAGCTGGGACAGGGGCAGGTACGAGCAGTACTTC.

The chain carries TRBV18 and TRBJ2-7, with D unclear. CDR1 and CDR2 (germline): KGHSH, LQKENI. Trimming cost V 6 bases and J 5 bases, with 11 bases left between them. The CDR3 length is 12 residues. The CDR3 nucleotides are TGTGCCAGCTCGTCGCCCCGGGACGAGCAGTACTTC. Amino acids: CASSSPRDEQYF.